What follows are 20 T cell receptor beta chains derived from one specimen sequenced in a study of blood T cell repertoires in COVID-19. This table comes from immunoSEQ multiplex PCR, and its TCRdb copy is limited to in-frame clones, with some not included. The sample consists of 26,000 or so clones, under 90% of them appearing once. Sequencing input: peripheral blood. The receptors stem from a human donor in a cohort sampled during active COVID-19.

This clone was detected only a few times. The chain employs TRBV6-1 and TRBJ2-6, with 8 bases matching TRBD1. Per the germline V gene, CDR1 is MNHNS and CDR2 is SASEGT. Trimming cost V 2 bases and J 4 bases; bases outside gene matches: 4. The CDR3 totals 16 residues. DNA for the CDR3: TGTGCCAGCAGTGAACAGGGGGCGAAGGGGGCCAACGTCCTGACTTTC. It yields the protein CASSEQGAKGANVLTF.

This chain links TRBV10-1 with TRBJ2-7, with D unclear. The V gene's germline CDR1 is WNHNN and CDR2 SYGVQD (reference sequence). The V end lost 0 bases, the J end lost 5 bases, and 8 bases lay between the germline ends. This CDR3 contains 13 residues. CDR3 DNA: TGCGCCAGCAGTGAGTCGAACCGCGACGAGCAGTACTTC. It translates to CASSESNRDEQYF.

The chain links TRBV10-1 to TRBJ1-6; D is unclear. V was pared by 2 bases and J by 12 bases, with 14 bases between. Germline V gives CDR1 WNHNN, CDR2 SYGVQD (reference sequence). The CDR3 length is 14 residues. As DNA, the CDR3 is TGCGCCAGCAGTGAGCTTCAGGATCGGGGACCCCTCCACTTT. Translating it yields CASSELQDRGPLHF.

The V call is TRBV7-9, the J call TRBJ1-2; 7 positions agree with TRBD1. Germline V CDR1 and CDR2: SEHNR, FQNEAQ (reference sequence). The trim removed 1 base at V and 4 bases at J, leaving 3 bases unmatched. There are 14 residues in the CDR3. CDR3 sequence reads: CASSLVQGSYGYTF. The CDR3 bases are TGTGCCAGCAGCTTAGTACAGGGGAGCTATGGCTACACCTTC.

The rearrangement uses TRBV5-1 and TRBJ1-1; TRBD1 might be the D (5 bases). This CDR3 is built from 16 residues. Trimming shortened V by 0 bases and J by 6 bases, and 18 bases separated the two germline ends. The germline V gene has CDR1 SGHRS and CDR2 YFSETQ. For the CDR3, the DNA is TGCGCCAGCAGCTTGGGTACGGGGAGGGACGGGTCTGAAGCTTTCTTT. This sequence encodes CASSLGTGRDGSEAFF. Complete variable domain (other parts from reference TRBV5-1 and TRBJ1-1): KAGVTQTPRYLIKTRGQQVTLSCSPISGHRSVSWYQQTPGQGLQFLFEYFSETQRNKGNFPGRFSGRQFSNSRSEMNVSTLELGDSALYLCASSLGTGRDGSEAFFGQGTRLTVV.

The V gene is TRBV19, the J gene TRBJ2-3; 12 nucleotides match TRBD2. Per the germline V gene, CDR1 is LNHDA and CDR2 is SQIVND (reference sequence). The CDR3 sequence is 16 residues long. The V gene end was trimmed by 4 bases and the J gene end by 2 bases; junction bases not matched to a gene: 4. CDR3 nucleotide sequence: TGTGCCAGTAGTACCCTAGCGGGGGGGCTCACAGATACGCAGTATTTT. It specifies CASSTLAGGLTDTQYF.

This clone was picked up a small number of times. This rearrangement joins TRBV5-1 to TRBJ2-7; D is unresolved. Trimming shortened V by 4 bases and J by 2 bases, and 13 bases separated the two germline ends. The CDR3 is 14 amino acids. Germline V lookup: CDR1 SGHRS, CDR2 YFSETQ. CDR3 coding DNA: TGCGCCAGCAGCCTGAACGCAGGTACCTACGAGCAGTACTTC. Its protein product is CASSLNAGTYEQYF.

The rearrangement joins TRBV5-4 to TRBJ2-3; 9 bases are shared with TRBD2. Germline V lookup: CDR1 SGHNT, CDR2 YYREEE (reference sequence). The V gene end was trimmed by 0 bases and the J gene end by 6 bases; junction bases not matched to a gene: 8. There are 16 residues in the CDR3. The CDR3 protein is CASSLGLAGDKDTQYF. The CDR3 nucleotides are TGTGCCAGCAGCTTGGGGTTAGCGGGGGATAAGGATACGCAGTATTTT.

This clone was picked up one time. DNA of the CDR3: TGTGCCAGCAGCTTGGGTGACAGGGGGTACTCCTACGAGCAGTACTTC. Protein product: CASSLGDRGYSYEQYF. The V gene is TRBV5-4, the J gene TRBJ2-7; 9 bases are shared with TRBD1. Germline-derived CDR1 and CDR2 are SGHNT and YYREEE (reference sequence). The CDR3 length is 16 residues. Trimming removed 0 bases from V and 0 bases from J; junction bases left unmatched: 4.

This clone was observed once. The chain couples TRBV14 to TRBJ2-3, with a possible D match to TRBD2 (5 bases). V was trimmed by 0 bases and J by 5 bases, leaving 18 bases between them. The CDR3 totals 17 residues. Germline CDR1 SGHDN, CDR2 FVKESK. This chain's CDR3 is CASSQDQAVGLGDTQYF. Here the CDR3 DNA reads TGTGCCAGCAGCCAAGATCAGGCGGTAGGACTCGGAGATACGCAGTATTTT.

V gene TRBV10-2 combines with J gene TRBJ2-1; no firm D call. This CDR3 has 14 residues. Trimming left V 4 bases short and J 0 bases short, with 7 bases between. Germline CDR1 and CDR2: WSHSY and SAAADI. DNA of the CDR3: TGCGCCAGCAGTGGTATTAGCTCCTACAATGAGCAGTTCTTC. Translated, it gives CASSGISSYNEQFF.

The sample holds a few counts of this clone. V and J are TRBV12-5 and TRBJ1-6; D is unclear. Trimming removed 6 bases at V and 10 bases at J, with 16 bases between. Germline CDR1 LGHNT, CDR2 FRNRAP. The length of the CDR3 is 14 residues. The DNA for the CDR3 is TGTGCTAGTGGCTTTAATAATGAGGGATCACCCCTCCACTTT. This encodes CASGFNNEGSPLHF.

The CDR3 region has the DNA TGTGCCAGCAGCGACCCGGGACTAGCGGGAGGCGGAACCTACGAGCAGTACTTC. Protein: CASSDPGLAGGGTYEQYF. The V and J genes are TRBV25-1 and TRBJ2-7, with 15 bases lining up with TRBD2. This CDR3 comprises 18 residues. Trimming cost V 6 bases and J 2 bases; bases outside gene matches: 11. Germline CDR1 reads MGHDK; CDR2 reads SYGVNS.

This chain links TRBV2 with TRBJ2-7; D is possibly TRBD1 (5 bases). This CDR3 has 13 residues. The germline CDR1 and CDR2 sequences are SNHLY and FYNNEI. Between the trimmed V and J ends, which lost 5 bases and 0 bases, there was a span of 8 bases. The CDR3 sequence is CASSRQSSYEQYF. CDR3 DNA sequence: TGTGCCAGCAGTCGACAGAGCTCCTACGAGCAGTACTTC.

The chain joins TRBV7-8 to TRBJ1-2, with D uncertain. The CDR3 sequence is 13 residues long. Germline assignment: CDR1 SGHVS and CDR2 FQNEAQ. V lost 3 bases and J 2 bases, leaving 7 bases between the germline ends. CDR3 loop: CASSLNTNYGYTF. CDR3 bases: TGTGCCAGCAGCTTGAACACCAACTATGGCTACACCTTC. Complete variable domain (other parts from reference TRBV7-8 and TRBJ1-2): GAGVSQSPRYKVAKRGQDVALRCDPISGHVSLFWYQQALGQGPEFLTYFQNEAQLDKSGLPSDRFFAERPEGSVSTLKIQRTQQEDSAVYLCASSLNTNYGYTFGSGTRLTVV.

V is TRBV5-1 and J is TRBJ2-7, with TRBD1 matching over 8 bases. The CDR3 is 15 residues long. Germline V lookup: CDR1 SGHRS, CDR2 YFSETQ. The ends lost 4 bases at V and 3 bases at J; junction bases unmatched: 9. CDR3 coding DNA: TGCGCCAGCAGCAAAGACAGGGGCTCTCTCTACGAGCAGTACTTC. Its translation: CASSKDRGSLYEQYF.

The V call is TRBV5-1, the J call TRBJ2-7; 8 nucleotides match TRBD1. This CDR3 region has 14 residues. The junction had 8 bases not matched to a gene; V was cut back by 2 bases and J by 7 bases. Germline loops: CDR1 SGHRS, CDR2 YFSETQ. The CDR3 reads CASSLPGQVGEQYF. The CDR3 DNA sequence: TGCGCCAGCAGCTTACCGGGACAGGTGGGAGAGCAGTACTTC.

This rearrangement joins TRBV6-5 to TRBJ1-1; D gene unclear. The CDR3 has 14 residues. The germline V and J ends were trimmed by 2 bases and 7 bases, with 14 bases remaining between them. Per germline, CDR1 MNHEY and CDR2 SVGAGI. The CDR3 DNA sequence: TGTGCCAGCAGTTACGAGGGTCGGATGAGTGAAGCTTTCTTT. Its translation is CASSYEGRMSEAFF.

V and J are TRBV3-1 (or the pseudogene TRBV3-2) and TRBJ1-2; 7 bases map to TRBD1. Trimming removed 3 bases from V and 0 bases from J; junction bases left unmatched: 4. Per germline, CDR1 LGHDT and CDR2 YNNKEL (reference sequence). This CDR3 spans 15 amino acids. The CDR3: CASSQAGTANYGYTF. DNA of the CDR3: TGTGCCAGCAGCCAGGCTGGGACAGCTAACTATGGCTACACCTTC.

V gene TRBV11-2 combines with J gene TRBJ1-2; no reliable D call. The CDR3 is made up of 14 amino acids. Germline V gene sequence: CDR1 SGHAT, CDR2 FQNNGV. V was trimmed by 6 bases and J by 4 bases, leaving 15 bases between them. The CDR3 reads CASSPRLGVYGYTF. DNA of the CDR3: TGTGCCAGCAGTCCCCGACTGGGAGTCTATGGCTACACCTTC.